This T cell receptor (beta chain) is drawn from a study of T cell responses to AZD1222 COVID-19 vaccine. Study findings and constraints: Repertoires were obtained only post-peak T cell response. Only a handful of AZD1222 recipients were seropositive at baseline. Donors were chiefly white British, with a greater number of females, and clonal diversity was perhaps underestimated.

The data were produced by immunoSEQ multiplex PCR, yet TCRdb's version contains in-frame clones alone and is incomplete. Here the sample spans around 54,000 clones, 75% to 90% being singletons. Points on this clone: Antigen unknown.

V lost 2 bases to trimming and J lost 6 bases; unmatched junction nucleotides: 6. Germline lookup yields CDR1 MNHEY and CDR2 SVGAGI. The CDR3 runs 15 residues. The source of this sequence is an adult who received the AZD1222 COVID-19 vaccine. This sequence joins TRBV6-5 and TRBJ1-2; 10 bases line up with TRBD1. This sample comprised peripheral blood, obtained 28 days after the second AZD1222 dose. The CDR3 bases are TGTGCCAGCAGTTACAGGGGACAGGGGATAGATGGCTACACCTTC. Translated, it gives CASSYRGQGIDGYTF.